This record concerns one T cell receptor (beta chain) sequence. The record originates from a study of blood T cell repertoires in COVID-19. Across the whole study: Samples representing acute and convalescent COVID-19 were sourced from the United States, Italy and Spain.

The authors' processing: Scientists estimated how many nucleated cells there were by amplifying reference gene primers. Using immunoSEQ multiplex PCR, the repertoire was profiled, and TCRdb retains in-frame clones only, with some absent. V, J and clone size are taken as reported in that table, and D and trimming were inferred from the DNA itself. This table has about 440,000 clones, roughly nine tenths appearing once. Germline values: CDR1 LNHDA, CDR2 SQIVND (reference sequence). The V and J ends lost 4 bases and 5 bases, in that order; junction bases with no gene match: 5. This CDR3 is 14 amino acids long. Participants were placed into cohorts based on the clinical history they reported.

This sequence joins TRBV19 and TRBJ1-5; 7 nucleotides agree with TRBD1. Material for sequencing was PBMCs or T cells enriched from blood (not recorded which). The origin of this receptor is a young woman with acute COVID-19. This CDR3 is CASSTPDRDQPQHF. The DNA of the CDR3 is TGTGCCAGTAGTACCCCCGACAGGGATCAGCCCCAGCATTTT.